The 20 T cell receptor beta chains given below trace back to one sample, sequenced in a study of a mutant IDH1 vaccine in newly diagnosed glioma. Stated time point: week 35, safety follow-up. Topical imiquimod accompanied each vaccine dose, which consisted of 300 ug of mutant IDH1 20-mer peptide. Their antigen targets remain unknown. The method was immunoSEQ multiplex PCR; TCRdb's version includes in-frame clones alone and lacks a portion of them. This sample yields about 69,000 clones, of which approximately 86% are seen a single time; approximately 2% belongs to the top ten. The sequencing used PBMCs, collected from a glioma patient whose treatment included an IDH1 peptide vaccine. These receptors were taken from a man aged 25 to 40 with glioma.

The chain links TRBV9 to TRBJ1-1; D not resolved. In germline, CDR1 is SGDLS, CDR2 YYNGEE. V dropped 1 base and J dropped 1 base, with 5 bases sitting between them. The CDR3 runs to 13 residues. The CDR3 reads CASSVNTNTEAFF. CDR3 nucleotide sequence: TGTGCCAGCAGCGTAAATACGAACACTGAAGCTTTCTTT.

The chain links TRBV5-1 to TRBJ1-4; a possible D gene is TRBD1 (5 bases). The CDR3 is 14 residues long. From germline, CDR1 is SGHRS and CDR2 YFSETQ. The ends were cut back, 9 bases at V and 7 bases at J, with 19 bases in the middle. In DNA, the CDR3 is TGCGCCACCGCACTTGAGGGGAGTGGTGAAAAACTGTTTTTT. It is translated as CATALEGSGEKLFF. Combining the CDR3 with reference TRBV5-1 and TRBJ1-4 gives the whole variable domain KAGVTQTPRYLIKTRGQQVTLSCSPISGHRSVSWYQQTPGQGLQFLFEYFSETQRNKGNFPGRFSGRQFSNSRSEMNVSTLELGDSALYLCATALEGSGEKLFFGSGTQLSVL.

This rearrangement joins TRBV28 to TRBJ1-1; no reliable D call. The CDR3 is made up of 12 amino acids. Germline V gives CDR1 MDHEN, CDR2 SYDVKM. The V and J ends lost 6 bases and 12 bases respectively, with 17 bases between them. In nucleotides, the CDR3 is TGTGCCAGCAGCTCTCCGTCCCGAGGCCCTTTCTTT. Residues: CASSSPSRGPFF.

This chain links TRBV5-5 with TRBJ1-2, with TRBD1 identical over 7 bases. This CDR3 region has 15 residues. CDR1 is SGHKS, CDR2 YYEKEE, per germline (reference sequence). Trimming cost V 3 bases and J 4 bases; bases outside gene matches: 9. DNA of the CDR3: TGTGCCAGCAGCTCTGCGGTGGGACAGACCTATGGCTACACCTTC. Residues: CASSSAVGQTYGYTF.

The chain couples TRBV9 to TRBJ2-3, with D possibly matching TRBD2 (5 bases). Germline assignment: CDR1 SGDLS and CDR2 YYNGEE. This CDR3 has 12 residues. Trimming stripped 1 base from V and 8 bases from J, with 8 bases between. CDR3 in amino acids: CASSVNSATQYF. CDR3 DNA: TGTGCCAGCAGCGTAAATAGCGCTACGCAGTATTTT.

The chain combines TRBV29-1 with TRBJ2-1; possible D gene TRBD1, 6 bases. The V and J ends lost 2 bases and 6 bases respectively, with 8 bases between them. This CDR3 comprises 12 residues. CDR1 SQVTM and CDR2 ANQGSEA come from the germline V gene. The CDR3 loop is CSVERGGNEQFF. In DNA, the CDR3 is TGCAGCGTTGAACGAGGGGGCAATGAGCAGTTCTTC.

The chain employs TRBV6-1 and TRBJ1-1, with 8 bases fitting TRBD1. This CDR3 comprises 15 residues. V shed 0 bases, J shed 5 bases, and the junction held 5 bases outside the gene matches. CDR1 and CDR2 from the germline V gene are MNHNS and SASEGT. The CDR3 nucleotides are TGTGCCAGCAGTGAAGCCGGACAGGGCAGGACTGAAGCTTTCTTT. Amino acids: CASSEAGQGRTEAFF.

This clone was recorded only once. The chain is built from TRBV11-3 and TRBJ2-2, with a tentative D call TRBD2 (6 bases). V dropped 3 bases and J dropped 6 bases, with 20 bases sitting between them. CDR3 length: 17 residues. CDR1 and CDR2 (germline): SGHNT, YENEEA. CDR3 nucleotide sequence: TGTGCCAGCAGCTTTACCGCTGCAAATCGGAGGGCCGGGGAGCTGTTTTTT. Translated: CASSFTAANRRAGELFF.

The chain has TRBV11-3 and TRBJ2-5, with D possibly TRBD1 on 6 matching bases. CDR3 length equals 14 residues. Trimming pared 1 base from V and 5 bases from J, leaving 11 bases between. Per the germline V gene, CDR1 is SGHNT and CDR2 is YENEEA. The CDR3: CASSLGYRDETQYF. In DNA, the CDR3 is TGTGCCAGCAGCTTAGGCTACAGGGACGAGACCCAGTACTTC. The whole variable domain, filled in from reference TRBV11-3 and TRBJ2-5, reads EAGVVQSPRYKIIEKKQPVAFWCNPISGHNTLYWYLQNLGQGPELLIRYENEEAVDDSQLPKDRFSAERLKGVDSTLKIQPAELGDSAVYLCASSLGYRDETQYFGPGTRLLVL.

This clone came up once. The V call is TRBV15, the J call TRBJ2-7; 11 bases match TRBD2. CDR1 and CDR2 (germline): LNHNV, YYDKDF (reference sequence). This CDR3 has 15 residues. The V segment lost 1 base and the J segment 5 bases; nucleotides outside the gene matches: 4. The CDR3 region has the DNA TGTGCCACCAGCAGAGTTAGCGGGAGGGCACACGAGCAGTACTTC. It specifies CATSRVSGRAHEQYF. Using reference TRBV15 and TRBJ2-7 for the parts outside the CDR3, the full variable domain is DAMVIQNPRYQVTQFGKPVTLSCSQTLNHNVMYWYQQKSSQAPKLLFHYYDKDFNNEADTPDNFQSRRPNTSFCFLDIRSPGLGDTAMYLCATSRVSGRAHEQYFGPGTRLTVT.

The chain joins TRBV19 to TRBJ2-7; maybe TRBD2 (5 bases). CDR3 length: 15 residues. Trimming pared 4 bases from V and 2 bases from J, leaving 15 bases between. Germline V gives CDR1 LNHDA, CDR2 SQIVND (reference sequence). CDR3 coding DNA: TGTGCCAGTAGTACGGACTTATCGATTCCCTACGAGCAGTACTTC. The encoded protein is CASSTDLSIPYEQYF.

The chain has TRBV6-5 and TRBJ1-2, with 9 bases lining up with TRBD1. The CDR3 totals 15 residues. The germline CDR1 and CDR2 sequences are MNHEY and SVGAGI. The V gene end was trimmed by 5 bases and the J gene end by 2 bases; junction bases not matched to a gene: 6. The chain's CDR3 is CASSPRDRVNYGYTF. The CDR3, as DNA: TGTGCCAGCAGTCCCCGGGACAGGGTAAACTATGGCTACACCTTC.

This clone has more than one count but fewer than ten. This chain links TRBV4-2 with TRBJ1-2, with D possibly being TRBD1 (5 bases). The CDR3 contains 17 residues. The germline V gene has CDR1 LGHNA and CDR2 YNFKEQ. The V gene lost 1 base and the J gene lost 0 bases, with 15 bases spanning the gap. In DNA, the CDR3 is TGTGCCAGCAGCCAAGGGCTTGGTGACAGTACTAACTATGGCTACACCTTC. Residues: CASSQGLGDSTNYGYTF.

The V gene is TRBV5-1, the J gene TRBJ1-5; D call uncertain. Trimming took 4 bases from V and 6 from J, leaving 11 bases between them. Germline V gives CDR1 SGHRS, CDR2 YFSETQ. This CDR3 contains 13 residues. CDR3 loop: CASSPGMGQPQHF. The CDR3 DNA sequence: TGCGCCAGCAGCCCCGGGATGGGTCAGCCCCAGCATTTT.

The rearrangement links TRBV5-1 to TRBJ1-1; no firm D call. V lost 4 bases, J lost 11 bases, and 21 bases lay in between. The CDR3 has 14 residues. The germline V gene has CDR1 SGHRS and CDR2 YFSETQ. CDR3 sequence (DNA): TGCGCCAGCAGCAATACTCCCTTTGAGCTTGGGGCTTTCTTT. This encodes CASSNTPFELGAFF. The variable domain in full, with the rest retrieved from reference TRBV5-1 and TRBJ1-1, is KAGVTQTPRYLIKTRGQQVTLSCSPISGHRSVSWYQQTPGQGLQFLFEYFSETQRNKGNFPGRFSGRQFSNSRSEMNVSTLELGDSALYLCASSNTPFELGAFFGQGTRLTVV.

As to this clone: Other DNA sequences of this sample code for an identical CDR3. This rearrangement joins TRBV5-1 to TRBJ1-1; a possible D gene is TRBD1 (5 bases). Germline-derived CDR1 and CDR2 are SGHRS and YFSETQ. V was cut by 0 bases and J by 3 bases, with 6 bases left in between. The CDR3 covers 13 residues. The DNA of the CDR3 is TGCGCCAGCAGCTTGGTAGGGGACACTGAAGCTTTCTTT. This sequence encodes CASSLVGDTEAFF.

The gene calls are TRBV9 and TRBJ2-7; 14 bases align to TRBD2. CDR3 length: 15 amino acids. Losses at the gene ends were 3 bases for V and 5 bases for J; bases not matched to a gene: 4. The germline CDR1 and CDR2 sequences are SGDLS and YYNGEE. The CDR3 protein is CASSGGLAGVHEQYF. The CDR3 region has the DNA TGTGCCAGCAGCGGGGGACTAGCGGGAGTTCACGAGCAGTACTTC.

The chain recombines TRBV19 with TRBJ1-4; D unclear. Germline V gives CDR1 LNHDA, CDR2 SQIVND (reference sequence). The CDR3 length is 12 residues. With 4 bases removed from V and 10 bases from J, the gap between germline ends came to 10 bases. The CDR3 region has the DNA TGTGCCAGTAGTACCTCATTGGGAAAACTGTTTTTT. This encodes CASSTSLGKLFF.

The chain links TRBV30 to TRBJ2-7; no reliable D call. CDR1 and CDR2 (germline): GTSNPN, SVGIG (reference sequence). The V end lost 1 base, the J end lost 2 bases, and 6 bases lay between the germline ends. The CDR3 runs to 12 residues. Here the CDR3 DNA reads TGTGCCTGGAGTGATAGTCCCTACGAGCAGTACTTC. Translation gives CAWSDSPYEQYF.

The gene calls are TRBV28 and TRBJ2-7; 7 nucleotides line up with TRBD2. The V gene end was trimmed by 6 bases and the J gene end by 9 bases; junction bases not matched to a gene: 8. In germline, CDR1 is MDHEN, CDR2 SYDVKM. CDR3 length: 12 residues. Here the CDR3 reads CASSLGLLRQYF. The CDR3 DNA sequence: TGTGCCAGCAGCCTGGGACTACTACGGCAGTACTTC.